This T cell receptor (beta chain) was identified in a study of quantifying T cell responses using KT2 cells. Across the whole study: Reverse transcription used primers in the TCR alpha and beta constant regions.

A single-stranded UMI oligo with SP2 sequence was ligated to cDNA 3' ends. The first PCR ran 3 to 5 cycles with an equimolar RC1.1 and RC1.2 beta primer mix. TCRdb independently ran MiXCR on the UMI-ligation and nested PCR reads; one entry per CDR3 protein. The sample includes tens of thousands of distinct CDR3 sequences, around 12% of them seen just once. V shed 6 bases and J shed 2 bases, with 13 bases lying between them. Germline CDR1 and CDR2: DFQATT and SNEGSKA (reference sequence). This CDR3 contains 13 residues. The sequencing input was PBMCs spiked with cells of the T cell clone KT2. The source is a human donor. The J gene is TRBJ1-2, the V gene TRBV20-1, with D uncertain. This CDR3 is CSANPPGNYGYTF. The CDR3 region has the DNA TGCAGTGCCAACCCTCCCGGGAACTATGGCTACACCTTC.